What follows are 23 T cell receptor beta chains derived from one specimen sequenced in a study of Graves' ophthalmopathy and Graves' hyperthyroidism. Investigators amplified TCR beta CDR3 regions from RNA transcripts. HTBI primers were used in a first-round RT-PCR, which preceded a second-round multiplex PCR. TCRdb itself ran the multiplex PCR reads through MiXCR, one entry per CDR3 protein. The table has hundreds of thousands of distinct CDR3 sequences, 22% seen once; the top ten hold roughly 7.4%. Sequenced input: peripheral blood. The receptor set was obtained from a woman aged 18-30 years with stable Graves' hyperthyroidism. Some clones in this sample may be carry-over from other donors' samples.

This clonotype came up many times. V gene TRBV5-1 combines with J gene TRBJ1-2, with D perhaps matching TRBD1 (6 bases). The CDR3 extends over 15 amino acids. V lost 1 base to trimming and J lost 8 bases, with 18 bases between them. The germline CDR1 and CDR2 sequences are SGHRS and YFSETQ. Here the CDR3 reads CASSLNEGQGSGYTF. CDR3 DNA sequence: TGCGCCAGCAGCTTGAATGAGGGGCAGGGGAGCGGCTACACCTTC.

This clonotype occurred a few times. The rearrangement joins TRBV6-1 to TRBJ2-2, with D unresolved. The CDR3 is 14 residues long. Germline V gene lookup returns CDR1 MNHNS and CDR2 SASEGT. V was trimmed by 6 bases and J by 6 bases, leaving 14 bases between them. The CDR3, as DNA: TGTGCCAGCAGCGACCGCTCTAGGCCCGGGGAGCTGTTTTTT. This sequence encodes CASSDRSRPGELFF.

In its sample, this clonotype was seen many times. In nucleotides, the CDR3 is TGTGCCAGCGGGAGGGACTCGTACCAAGAGACCCAGTACTTC. Translation: CASGRDSYQETQYF. The V call is TRBV6-1, the J call TRBJ2-5; 7 nucleotides line up with TRBD2. The germline V gene encodes CDR1 MNHNS and CDR2 SASEGT. Trimming took 8 bases from V and 0 from J; bases not matched to a gene: 6. The CDR3 runs to 14 residues.

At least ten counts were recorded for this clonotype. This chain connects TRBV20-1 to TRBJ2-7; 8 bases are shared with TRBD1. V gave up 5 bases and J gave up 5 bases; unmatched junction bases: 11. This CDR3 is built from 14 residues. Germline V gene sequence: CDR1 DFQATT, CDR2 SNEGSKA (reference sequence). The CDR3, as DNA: TGCAGTGCTGGACAGGGACGGGGCATCGACGAGCAGTACTTC. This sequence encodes CSAGQGRGIDEQYF.

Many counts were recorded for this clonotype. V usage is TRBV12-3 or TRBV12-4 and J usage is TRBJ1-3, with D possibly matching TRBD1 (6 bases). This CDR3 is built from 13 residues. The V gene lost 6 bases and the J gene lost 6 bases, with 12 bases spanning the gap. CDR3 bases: TGTGCCAGCAGCCCTACAGGGCTAAACACCATATATTTT. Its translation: CASSPTGLNTIYF.

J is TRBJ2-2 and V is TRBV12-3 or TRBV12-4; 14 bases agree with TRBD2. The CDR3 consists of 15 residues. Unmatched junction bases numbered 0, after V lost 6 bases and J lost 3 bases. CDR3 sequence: CASRTSGRDTGELFF. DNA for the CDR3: TGTGCCAGCAGGACTAGCGGGAGGGACACCGGGGAGCTGTTTTTT.

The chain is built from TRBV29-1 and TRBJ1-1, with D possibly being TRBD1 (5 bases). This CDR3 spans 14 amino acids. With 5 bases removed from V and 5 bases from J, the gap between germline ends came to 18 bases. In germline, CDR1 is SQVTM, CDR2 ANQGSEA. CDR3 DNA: TGCAGCGTTTCCCCGGGACGCCTCCCGACTGAAGCTTTCTTT. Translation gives CSVSPGRLPTEAFF.

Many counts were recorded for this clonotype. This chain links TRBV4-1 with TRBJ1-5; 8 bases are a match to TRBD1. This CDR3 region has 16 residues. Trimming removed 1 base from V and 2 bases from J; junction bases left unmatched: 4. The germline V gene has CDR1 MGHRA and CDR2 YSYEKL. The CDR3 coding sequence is TGCGCCAGCAGCCAAGTGACAGGGGATGGCAATCAGCCCCAGCATTTT. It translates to CASSQVTGDGNQPQHF.

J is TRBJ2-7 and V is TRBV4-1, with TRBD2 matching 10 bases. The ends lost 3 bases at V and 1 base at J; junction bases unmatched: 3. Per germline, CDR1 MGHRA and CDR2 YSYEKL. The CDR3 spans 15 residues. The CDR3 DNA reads TGCGCCAGCAGCCAGATTAGCGGGAGGTCCTACGAGCAGTACTTC. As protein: CASSQISGRSYEQYF.

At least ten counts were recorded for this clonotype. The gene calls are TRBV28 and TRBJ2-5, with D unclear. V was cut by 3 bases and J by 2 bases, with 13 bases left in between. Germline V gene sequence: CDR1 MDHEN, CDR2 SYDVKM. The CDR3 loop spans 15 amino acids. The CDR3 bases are TGTGCCAGCAGTTTGAGACCTCTCCTACAAGAGACCCAGTACTTC. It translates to CASSLRPLLQETQYF.

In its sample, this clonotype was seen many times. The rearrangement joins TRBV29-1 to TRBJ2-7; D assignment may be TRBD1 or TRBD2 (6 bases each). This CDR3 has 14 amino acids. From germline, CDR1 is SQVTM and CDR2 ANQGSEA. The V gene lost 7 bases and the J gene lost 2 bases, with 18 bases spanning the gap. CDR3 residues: CSASSRGLTYEQYF. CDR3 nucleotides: TGCAGCGCGTCGTCACGGGGGCTCACCTACGAGCAGTACTTC.

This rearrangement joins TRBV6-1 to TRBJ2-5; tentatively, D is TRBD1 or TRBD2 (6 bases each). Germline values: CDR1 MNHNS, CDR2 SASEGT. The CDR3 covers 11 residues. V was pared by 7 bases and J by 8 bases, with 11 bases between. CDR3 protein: CASMGGATQYF. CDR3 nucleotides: TGTGCCAGCATGGGGGGCGCAACCCAGTACTTC.

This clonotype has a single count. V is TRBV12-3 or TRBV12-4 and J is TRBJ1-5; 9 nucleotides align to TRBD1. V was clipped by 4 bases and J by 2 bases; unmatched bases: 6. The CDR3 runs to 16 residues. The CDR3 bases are TGTGCCAGCAGTTACGGGACAGGGATTGGCAATCAGCCCCAGCATTTT. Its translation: CASSYGTGIGNQPQHF.

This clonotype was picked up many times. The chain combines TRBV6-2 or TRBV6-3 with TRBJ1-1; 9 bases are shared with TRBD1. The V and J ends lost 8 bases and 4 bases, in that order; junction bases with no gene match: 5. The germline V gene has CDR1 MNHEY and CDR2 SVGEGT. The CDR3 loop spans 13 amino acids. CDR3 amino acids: CASVQGASTEAFF. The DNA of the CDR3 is TGTGCCAGCGTACAGGGGGCAAGCACTGAAGCTTTCTTT.

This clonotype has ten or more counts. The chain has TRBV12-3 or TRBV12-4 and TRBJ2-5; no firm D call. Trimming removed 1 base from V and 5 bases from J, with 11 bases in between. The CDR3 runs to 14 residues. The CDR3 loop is CASSLGSRWETQYF. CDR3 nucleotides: TGTGCCAGCAGTTTAGGCAGTCGGTGGGAGACCCAGTACTTC.

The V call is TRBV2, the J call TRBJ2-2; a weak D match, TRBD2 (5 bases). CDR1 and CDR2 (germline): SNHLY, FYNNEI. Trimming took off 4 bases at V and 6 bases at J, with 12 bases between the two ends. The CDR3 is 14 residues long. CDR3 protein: CASSGYGVSGELFF. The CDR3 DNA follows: TGTGCCAGCAGTGGGTACGGGGTTTCCGGGGAGCTGTTTTTT.

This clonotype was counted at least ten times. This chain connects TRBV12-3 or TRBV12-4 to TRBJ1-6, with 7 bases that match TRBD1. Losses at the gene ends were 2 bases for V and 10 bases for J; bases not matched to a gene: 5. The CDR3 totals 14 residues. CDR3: CASSLSTGVSPLHF. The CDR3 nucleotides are TGTGCCAGCAGTTTAAGCACAGGGGTGTCACCCCTCCACTTT.

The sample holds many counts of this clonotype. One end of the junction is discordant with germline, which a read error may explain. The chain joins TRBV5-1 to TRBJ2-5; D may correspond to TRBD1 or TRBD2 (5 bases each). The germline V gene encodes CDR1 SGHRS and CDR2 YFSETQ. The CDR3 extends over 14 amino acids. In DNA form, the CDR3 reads TGTGCCAGCAGCTCCGGGACCGGACAAGAGACCCAGTACTTC. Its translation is CASSSGTGQETQYF.

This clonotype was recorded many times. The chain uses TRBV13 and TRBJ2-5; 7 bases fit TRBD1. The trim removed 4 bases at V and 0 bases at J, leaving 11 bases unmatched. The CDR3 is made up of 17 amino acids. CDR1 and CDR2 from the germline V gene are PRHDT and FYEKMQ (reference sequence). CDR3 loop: CASSSAGTALYQETQYF. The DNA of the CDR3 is TGTGCCAGCAGCTCAGCCGGGACAGCGCTTTACCAAGAGACCCAGTACTTC.

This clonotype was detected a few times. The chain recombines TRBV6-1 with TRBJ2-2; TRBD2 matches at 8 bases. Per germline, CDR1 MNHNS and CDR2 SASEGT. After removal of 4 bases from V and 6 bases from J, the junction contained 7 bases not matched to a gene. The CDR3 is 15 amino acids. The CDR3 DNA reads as TGTGCCAGCAGTGTTCCGCGGGGGGTTCCCGGGGAGCTGTTTTTT. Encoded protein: CASSVPRGVPGELFF.

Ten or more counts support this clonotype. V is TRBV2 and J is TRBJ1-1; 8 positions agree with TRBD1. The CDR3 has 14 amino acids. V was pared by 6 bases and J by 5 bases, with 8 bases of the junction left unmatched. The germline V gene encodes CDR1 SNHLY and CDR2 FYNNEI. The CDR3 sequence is CASRTGTGRTEAFF. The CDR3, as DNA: TGTGCCAGCAGAACCGGGACAGGTAGGACTGAAGCTTTCTTT.

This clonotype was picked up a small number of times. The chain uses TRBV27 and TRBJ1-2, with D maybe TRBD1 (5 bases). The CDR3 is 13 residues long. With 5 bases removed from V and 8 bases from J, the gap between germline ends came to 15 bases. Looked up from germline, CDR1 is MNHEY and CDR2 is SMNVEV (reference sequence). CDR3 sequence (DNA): TGTGCCAGCAGTCTTACCACAGGCTTAGGCTACACCTTC. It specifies CASSLTTGLGYTF.

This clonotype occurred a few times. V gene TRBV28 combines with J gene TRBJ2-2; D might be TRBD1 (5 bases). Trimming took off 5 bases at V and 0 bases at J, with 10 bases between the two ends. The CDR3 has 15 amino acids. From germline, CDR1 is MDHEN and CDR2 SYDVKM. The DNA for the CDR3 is TGTGCCAGCAGTCAGACAGTCCCGAACACCGGGGAGCTGTTTTTT. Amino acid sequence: CASSQTVPNTGELFF.